The 21 T cell receptor beta chains below all came from one sample that was sequenced in a study of T cells after yellow fever vaccination. MiXCR was run by TCRdb on the 5' RACE reads, yielding one entry per CDR3 protein. Here the sample spans 450,000 to 550,000 distinct CDR3 sequences, 19% being singletons. Source: PBMCs, taken 15 days after the yellow fever booster vaccination. The receptors derive from a man aged 25-45 years who received the YFV17D yellow fever vaccine.

The chain links TRBV11-2 to TRBJ2-7, with D uncertain. The V and J ends lost 5 bases and 0 bases respectively, with 14 bases between them. Germline loops: CDR1 SGHAT, CDR2 FQNNGV. The CDR3 is 15 amino acids. CDR3 nucleotides: TGTGCCAGCAGCGTGCAATCAAGTATCTCCTACGAGCAGTACTTC. Amino acid sequence: CASSVQSSISYEQYF.

The gene calls are TRBV7-2 and TRBJ2-5; D is unresolved. Germline CDR1 reads SGHTA; CDR2 reads FQGNSA. The CDR3 sequence is 14 residues long. Trimming cost V 6 bases and J 7 bases, with 18 bases left between them. The chain's CDR3 is CASSSPNGQWTQYF. The CDR3 DNA reads TGTGCCAGCAGTAGCCCCAACGGCCAGTGGACCCAGTACTTC.

V and J are TRBV27 and TRBJ2-7; D is perhaps TRBD2 (6 bases). The germline gives CDR1 MNHEY, CDR2 SMNVEV (reference sequence). This CDR3 has 16 residues. V lost 6 bases to trimming and J lost 5 bases, with 23 bases between them. The CDR3 region has the DNA TGTGCCAGCAGCTCTAGCGAGGGGCGCTTAAACCACGAGCAGTACTTC. Translated, it gives CASSSSEGRLNHEQYF.

This clonotype turned up a few times. The V gene is TRBV7-6, the J gene TRBJ2-1, with D perhaps matching TRBD2 (6 bases). CDR1 is SGHVS and CDR2 is FNYEAQ in the germline V gene. This CDR3 has 14 amino acids. Trimming left V 2 bases short and J 10 bases short, with 15 bases between. This CDR3 is CASSLSAGGAEQFF. The DNA for the CDR3 is TGTGCCAGCAGCTTAAGTGCCGGGGGAGCCGAGCAGTTCTTC.

The rearrangement joins TRBV6-1 to TRBJ2-3; the match to TRBD1 covers 9 bases. Unmatched junction bases numbered 4, after V lost 9 bases and J lost 3 bases. This CDR3 is 13 amino acids long. CDR1 MNHNS and CDR2 SASEGT come from the germline V gene. CDR3: CASGGQGTDTQYF. The CDR3 bases are TGTGCCAGTGGGGGACAGGGAACAGATACGCAGTATTTT.

This chain joins TRBV20-1 and TRBJ1-5; D not certain. Per the germline V gene, CDR1 is DFQATT and CDR2 is SNEGSKA (reference sequence). Trimming took off 0 bases at V and 2 bases at J, with 8 bases between the two ends. The CDR3 sequence is 14 residues long. CDR3 nucleotide sequence: TGCAGTGCTAGAGACTCCGGGGGCAATCAGCCCCAGCATTTT. Translation: CSARDSGGNQPQHF.

This clonotype was seen more than once but under ten times. The chain carries TRBV2 and TRBJ2-5; the match to TRBD2 covers 9 bases. CDR3 length: 13 amino acids. V shed 8 bases and J 5 bases; nucleotides not matched to a gene: 6. CDR1 is SNHLY and CDR2 is FYNNEI in the germline V gene. CDR3 in DNA: TGTGCCAGCCGCGGGAGGGCGTTGGAGACCCAGTACTTC. It yields the protein CASRGRALETQYF.

This chain uses TRBV28 with TRBJ1-1; D uncertain. The CDR3 contains 14 residues. Germline V lookup: CDR1 MDHEN, CDR2 SYDVKM. Trimming removed 5 bases from V and 8 bases from J, with 18 bases in between. The CDR3 reads CASSNSGRAGEAFF. The CDR3 DNA reads TGTGCCAGCAGTAATAGCGGGAGGGCCGGGGAAGCTTTCTTT.

This clonotype was counted many times. This chain links TRBV2 with TRBJ2-3; 7 positions match TRBD2. The CDR3 has 13 residues. Germline CDR1 SNHLY, CDR2 FYNNEI. Losses at the gene ends were 7 bases for V and 6 bases for J; bases not matched to a gene: 7. In DNA form, the CDR3 reads TGTGCCAGCATGGCGGGAGTGGTGGATACGCAGTATTTT. Translation: CASMAGVVDTQYF. The variable domain in full, with the rest retrieved from reference TRBV2 and TRBJ2-3, is EPEVTQTPSHQVTQMGQEVILRCVPISNHLYFYWYRQILGQKVEFLVSFYNNEISEKSEIFDDQFSVERPDGSNFTLKIRSTKLEDSAMYFCASMAGVVDTQYFGPGTRLTVL.

This clonotype was recorded many times. V usage is TRBV15 and J usage is TRBJ2-7; 7 nucleotides match TRBD1. Germline CDR1 is LNHNV and CDR2 is YYDKDF (reference sequence). This CDR3 region has 14 residues. J was trimmed by 5 bases and V by 3 bases; bases with no gene match: 7. The CDR3 DNA is TGTGCCACCAGCAGTTTGGACAGGCCCAACGAGCAGTACTTC. This gives the protein CATSSLDRPNEQYF.

This clonotype was counted a few times. The V call is TRBV5-1, the J call TRBJ2-1; 12 positions match TRBD2. This CDR3 has 17 residues. With V trimmed by 2 bases and J by 3 bases, 6 bases remained unmatched. Germline V gene lookup returns CDR1 SGHRS and CDR2 YFSETQ. The CDR3: CASSFSLAGGYYNEQFF. DNA of the CDR3: TGCGCCAGCAGCTTTAGCCTAGCGGGAGGGTACTACAATGAGCAGTTCTTC.

This clonotype was counted once. The chain recombines TRBV12-3 or TRBV12-4 with TRBJ2-1; 11 nucleotides line up with TRBD2. V lost 10 bases to trimming and J lost 5 bases; unmatched junction nucleotides: 4. CDR3 size: 13 residues. The CDR3 DNA is TGTGCCACAATAGCGGGAGGGAACAATGAGCAGTTCTTC. It encodes CATIAGGNNEQFF.

The V gene is TRBV5-1, the J gene TRBJ2-5, with 11 bases that match TRBD1. The V gene end was trimmed by 4 bases and the J gene end by 2 bases; junction bases not matched to a gene: 4. The length of the CDR3 is 15 residues. Germline values: CDR1 SGHRS, CDR2 YFSETQ. CDR3 protein: CASSVDRGHQETQYF. The CDR3 DNA reads TGCGCCAGCAGCGTGGACAGGGGGCATCAAGAGACCCAGTACTTC. Based on the CDR3 plus reference TRBV5-1 and TRBJ2-5, the full variable domain is KAGVTQTPRYLIKTRGQQVTLSCSPISGHRSVSWYQQTPGQGLQFLFEYFSETQRNKGNFPGRFSGRQFSNSRSEMNVSTLELGDSALYLCASSVDRGHQETQYFGPGTRLLVL.

The chain has TRBV20-1 and TRBJ2-2; TRBD2 is a possible D gene (6 bases). V was trimmed by 3 bases and J by 2 bases, leaving 10 bases between them. There are 14 residues in the CDR3. Germline loops: CDR1 DFQATT, CDR2 SNEGSKA (reference sequence). This chain's CDR3 is CSARHGGNTGELFF. The DNA of the CDR3 is TGCAGTGCTAGGCACGGGGGAAACACCGGGGAGCTGTTTTTT.

This clonotype was observed a handful of times. The chain is built from TRBV5-1 and TRBJ1-1; 9 bases align to TRBD1. Germline CDR1 reads SGHRS; CDR2 reads YFSETQ. The trim removed 3 bases at V and 7 bases at J, leaving 1 base unmatched. This CDR3 spans 12 amino acids. CDR3 sequence (DNA): TGCGCCAGCAGCTGGGGACAGGGTGAAGCTTTCTTT. This sequence encodes CASSWGQGEAFF.

The chain uses TRBV10-3 and TRBJ2-2; no clear D gene. Germline V gene sequence: CDR1 ENHRY, CDR2 SYGVKD. CDR3 length equals 11 residues. V dropped 4 bases and J dropped 6 bases, with 3 bases sitting between them. This chain's CDR3 is CAISAPGELFF. The CDR3 DNA reads TGTGCCATCAGTGCCCCCGGGGAGCTGTTTTTT.

Only a few counts were recorded for this clonotype. The V gene is TRBV20-1, the J gene TRBJ2-2; perhaps TRBD2 as D (5 bases). V shed 4 bases and J shed 5 bases, with 14 bases lying between them. The CDR3 contains 14 residues. CDR1 DFQATT and CDR2 SNEGSKA come from the germline V gene (reference sequence). Here the CDR3 reads CSAKFGIGTGELFF. DNA of the CDR3: TGCAGTGCTAAATTCGGGATAGGTACCGGGGAGCTGTTTTTT.

This clonotype was detected only a few times. V usage is TRBV29-1 and J usage is TRBJ2-7; D tentatively fits TRBD1 or TRBD2 (5 bases each). The V and J ends lost 5 bases and 5 bases respectively, with 16 bases between them. From germline, CDR1 is SQVTM and CDR2 ANQGSEA. The CDR3 has 13 residues. For the CDR3, the DNA is TGCAGCGTTTTGAGGGGTTCGCAGGACGAGCAGTACTTC. Translation: CSVLRGSQDEQYF.

This chain connects TRBV12-3 or TRBV12-4 to TRBJ2-2; D is perhaps TRBD1 (6 bases). Trimming shortened V by 4 bases and J by 3 bases, and 15 bases separated the two germline ends. The CDR3 has 16 residues. Written as DNA, the CDR3 is TGTGCCAGCAGTTCCGGTCTTAGGGGGTACACCGGGGAGCTGTTTTTT. It encodes CASSSGLRGYTGELFF.

This clonotype showed up just a few times. The DNA for the CDR3 is TGCAGTCTACCCTTGAAGGGAAGGACAGATACGCAGTATTTT. Translating it yields CSLPLKGRTDTQYF. V is TRBV20-1 and J is TRBJ2-3, with D unresolved. The germline V gene encodes CDR1 DFQATT and CDR2 SNEGSKA (reference sequence). The CDR3 runs to 14 residues. Trimming took 8 bases from V and 3 from J, leaving 18 bases between them.

This clonotype was found a few times. The rearrangement uses TRBV5-4 and TRBJ2-7; D gene uncertain. CDR3 length: 14 residues. Germline V gives CDR1 SGHNT, CDR2 YYREEE (reference sequence). V gave up 3 bases and J gave up 6 bases, with 16 bases separating them. DNA of the CDR3: TGTGCCAGCAGCTCTGCGGTGGCATCGGGCGAGCAGTACTTC. It codes for CASSSAVASGEQYF.